This T cell receptor beta chain was documented in a study of OX40 agonist ivuxolimab in advanced cancers. Study-level findings and limits: At doses 0.1 to 3.0 mg/kg, CD4+ and CD8+ clones expanded.

The trim removed 3 bases at V and 6 bases at J, leaving 6 bases unmatched. Germline-derived CDR1 and CDR2 are LGHNA and YSLEER. The CDR3 is made up of 15 amino acids. Note on this clone: The antigen remains undetermined.

Libraries were prepared by immunoSEQ multiplex PCR; TCRdb keeps only in-frame clonotypes and omits some of them. The table records about 68,000 clones, around 85% of them present only once. This receptor was obtained from an adult with an advanced solid tumor such as melanoma, head and neck, liver or kidney cancer. This material consisted of CD4+ or CD8+ T cells sorted from blood, taken in a trial of the OX40 agonist ivuxolimab. This rearrangement joins TRBV4-3 to TRBJ1-4, with TRBD1 matching 8 bases. CDR3 sequence reads: CASSQFTGGDEKLFF. The CDR3 region has the DNA TGCGCCAGCAGCCAGTTTACAGGGGGGGATGAAAAACTGTTTTTT.